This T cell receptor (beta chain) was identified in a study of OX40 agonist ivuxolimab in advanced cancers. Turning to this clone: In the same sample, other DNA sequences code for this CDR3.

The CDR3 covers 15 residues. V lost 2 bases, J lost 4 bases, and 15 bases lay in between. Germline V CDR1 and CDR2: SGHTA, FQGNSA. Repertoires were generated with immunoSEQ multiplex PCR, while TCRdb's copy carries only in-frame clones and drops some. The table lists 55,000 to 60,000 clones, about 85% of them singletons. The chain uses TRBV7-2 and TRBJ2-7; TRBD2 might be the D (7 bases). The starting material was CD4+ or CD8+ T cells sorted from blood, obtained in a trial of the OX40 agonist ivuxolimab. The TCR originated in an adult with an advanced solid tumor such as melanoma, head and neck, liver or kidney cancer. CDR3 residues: CASSLSRGRGYEQYF. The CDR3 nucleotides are TGTGCCAGCAGCTTATCCCGGGGGCGGGGGTACGAGCAGTACTTC. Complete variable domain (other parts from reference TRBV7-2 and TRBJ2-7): GAGVSQSPSNKVTEKGKDVELRCDPISGHTALYWYRQSLGQGLEFLIYFQGNSAPDKSGLPSDRFSAERTGGSVSTLTIQRTQQEDSAVYLCASSLSRGRGYEQYFGPGTRLTVT.